Listed below are T cell receptor beta chains from one sample, sequenced in a study of naive and memory T cell subsets. Via MiXCR, TCRdb re-called the UMI-ligation and nested PCR reads, giving one row per CDR3 protein. The sample shows some 110,000 distinct CDR3 sequences, approximately 15% of them seen only once. Sample: naive CD8+ T cells from blood. Receptor source: a human donor in good health. Each CDR3 is given with its conserved first and last residue. A D gene is named only where the DNA matches it firmly. For some rows the clone size is stated as once, few or many, or as a class when expanded; others skip it.

v_gene	abundance	d_gene	j_gene	CDR3aa	CDR3nt
TRBV20-1	-	-	TRBJ2-7	CSARDGQGGHEQYF	TGCAGTGCTAGAGATGGTCAGGGTGGGCACGAGCAGTACTTC
TRBV29-1	many	TRBD2	TRBJ2-7	CSVETGLAPEQYF	TGCAGCGTTGAAACGGGACTAGCGCCCGAGCAGTACTTC
TRBV4-3	-	-	TRBJ2-2	CASSQGERQNTGELFF	TGCGCCAGCAGCCAAGGGGAAAGACAGAACACCGGGGAGCTGTTTTTT
TRBV7-2	-	TRBD1	TRBJ2-1	CASSSRTGGYNPEQFF	TGTGCCAGCAGCTCCCGGACAGGGGGATACAATCCTGAGCAGTTCTTC
TRBV5-1	few	TRBD1	TRBJ2-3	CASGFTGEVGDTQYF	TGCGCCAGCGGATTTACAGGGGAAGTCGGAGATACGCAGTATTTT
TRBV20-1	-	TRBD2	TRBJ2-3	CSARDLPGPSGALADTQYF	TGCAGTGCTAGAGACCTCCCCGGGCCTAGCGGTGCCCTAGCAGATACGCAGTATTTT
TRBV7-6	many	-	TRBJ2-2	CASSLGGGDTGELFF	TGTGCCAGCAGCTTAGGAGGCGGGGACACCGGGGAGCTGTTTTTT
TRBV12-3/TRBV12-4	many	-	TRBJ1-1	CASSFGDTEAFF	TGTGCCAGCAGTTTCGGAGACACTGAAGCTTTCTTT
TRBV7-9	-	TRBD1	TRBJ2-7	CASSPGTVTSYEQYF	TGTGCCAGCAGCCCCGGGACAGTGACTTCCTACGAGCAGTACTTC
TRBV20-1	-	TRBD2	TRBJ2-5	CSATSGRTSGGGTQYF	TGCAGTGCTACCAGCGGGAGAACGTCGGGGGGGGGGACCCAGTACTTC
TRBV27	-	-	TRBJ2-3	CASKSVVEPKRTDTQYF	TGTGCCAGTAAGTCTGTCGTCGAGCCTAAACGCACAGATACGCAGTATTTT
TRBV5-6	many	-	TRBJ1-6	CASSLAGRNSPLHF	TGTGCCAGCAGCTTGGCAGGGAGAAATTCACCCCTCCACTTT
TRBV11-2	-	TRBD2	TRBJ2-5	CASSTGGFSGQETQYF	TGTGCCAGCAGCACGGGGGGGTTTAGCGGCCAAGAGACCCAGTACTTC
TRBV12-3/TRBV12-4	few	-	TRBJ2-1	CASRLLSAGNEQFF	TGTGCCAGCAGGCTTTTGTCCGCGGGTAATGAGCAGTTCTTC
TRBV10-3	-	TRBD1	TRBJ1-1	CAISGSDRGAFF	TGTGCCATCAGTGGTTCAGACAGGGGAGCTTTCTTT
TRBV4-3	-	-	TRBJ1-2	CASSHRARPSYGYTF	TGCGCCAGCAGCCATCGGGCGCGGCCCAGCTATGGCTACACCTTC
TRBV4-3	-	-	TRBJ2-1	CASSQDLDRLMNEQFF	TGCGCCAGCAGCCAAGATCTGGACAGACTCATGAATGAGCAGTTCTTC
TRBV29-1	few	-	TRBJ1-2	CSVATAYGYTF	TGCAGCGTCGCGACAGCATATGGCTACACCTTC
TRBV13	few	-	TRBJ2-1	CASSPMIRSSYNEQFF	TGTGCCAGCAGCCCGATGATCCGAAGCTCCTACAATGAGCAGTTCTTC
TRBV7-9	-	-	TRBJ1-5	CASSEQNQPQHF	TGTGCCAGCAGCGAACAGAATCAGCCCCAGCATTTT
TRBV11-1	-	-	TRBJ2-4	CASSLEDGGSQVKNIQYF	TGTGCCAGCAGCTTAGAGGATGGGGGGAGTCAGGTCAAAAACATTCAGTACTTC
TRBV7-8	-	-	TRBJ1-4	CASSFGGLREKLFF	TGTGCCAGCAGCTTTGGGGGCTTGAGGGAAAAACTGTTTTTT
TRBV12-3/TRBV12-4	many	-	TRBJ1-2	CASSGAYGYTF	TGTGCCAGCAGTGGCGCGTATGGCTACACCTTC
TRBV28	few	-	TRBJ2-1	CASSLLAPTDSYNEQFF	TGTGCCAGCAGTTTATTAGCCCCCACAGACTCCTACAATGAGCAGTTCTTC
TRBV7-8	-	-	TRBJ2-7	CASSFYPPGPAYEQYF	TGTGCCAGCAGTTTTTACCCCCCGGGGCCCGCCTACGAGCAGTACTTC
TRBV5-6	few	-	TRBJ2-1	CASSLFYEQFF	TGTGCCAGCAGCTTGTTCTATGAGCAGTTCTTC
TRBV6-5	few	-	TRBJ1-1	CASSYSRLNTEAFF	TGTGCCAGCAGTTACTCACGGCTGAACACTGAAGCTTTCTTT
TRBV9	few	TRBD1	TRBJ2-3	CASSVDGTGGDTQYF	TGTGCCAGCAGCGTAGACGGGACAGGGGGAGATACGCAGTATTTT
TRBV20-1	few	TRBD2	TRBJ2-3	CSAAPLRESWDTQYF	TGCAGTGCCGCCCCACTGCGGGAGTCGTGGGATACGCAGTATTTT
TRBV12-3/TRBV12-4	-	-	TRBJ1-5	CASRLEGTNQPQHF	TGTGCCAGCAGACTAGAGGGAACCAATCAGCCCCAGCATTTT
TRBV3-1	-	TRBD2	TRBJ2-1	CASSHLAEAGGYNEQFF	TGTGCCAGCAGCCACCTAGCGGAGGCCGGGGGGTACAATGAGCAGTTCTTC
TRBV9	-	-	TRBJ2-1	CASSPADRNYNEQFF	TGTGCCAGCAGCCCTGCCGACAGGAACTACAATGAGCAGTTCTTC
TRBV3-1	-	-	TRBJ2-6	CASSQGGANVLTF	TGTGCCAGCAGCCAAGGTGGGGCCAACGTCCTGACTTTC
TRBV7-9	few	-	TRBJ2-7	CASSAGSTPHEQYF	TGTGCCAGCAGCGCGGGTTCGACGCCCCATGAGCAGTACTTC
TRBV25-1	many	-	TRBJ2-1	CASSEADNEQFF	TGTGCCAGCAGTGAGGCAGACAATGAGCAGTTCTTC
TRBV11-2	-	TRBD2	TRBJ2-3	CASSLEGTSADTQYF	TGTGCCAGCAGCTTAGAAGGGACTAGTGCAGATACGCAGTATTTT
TRBV29-1	many	-	TRBJ1-5	CSVEDRGSEGNQPQHF	TGCAGCGTTGAAGATCGAGGTTCGGAAGGCAATCAGCCCCAGCATTTT
TRBV29-1	many	TRBD1	TRBJ2-7	CSVDTGESYEQYF	TGCAGCGTCGACACAGGGGAATCCTACGAGCAGTACTTC
TRBV28	-	-	TRBJ1-2	CASYPSTVYGYTF	TGTGCCAGCTATCCTTCGACGGTCTATGGCTACACCTTC
TRBV29-1	-	-	TRBJ1-2	CSVEVPGPDGYTF	TGCAGCGTTGAAGTCCCCGGGCCAGATGGCTACACCTTC
TRBV7-3	-	TRBD2	TRBJ2-1	CASSLAGGVYNEQFF	TGTGCCAGCAGCTTAGCGGGAGGGGTCTACAATGAGCAGTTCTTC
TRBV12-3/TRBV12-4	many	-	TRBJ1-1	CASSFVTTEAFF	TGTGCCAGCAGTTTTGTGACAACTGAAGCTTTCTTT
TRBV28	-	-	TRBJ2-5	CASLRARQLFQETQYF	TGTGCCAGCTTACGGGCGCGACAACTCTTTCAAGAGACCCAGTACTTC
TRBV9	many	-	TRBJ1-1	CASSVTGNTEAFF	TGTGCCAGCAGCGTTACAGGGAACACTGAAGCTTTCTTT
TRBV7-2	-	-	TRBJ1-1	CASSLAAGEAFF	TGTGCCAGCAGCTTAGCGGCAGGTGAAGCTTTCTTT
TRBV19	-	TRBD2	TRBJ2-5	CASSIDYRGTGLAGVKETQYF	TGTGCCAGTAGTATAGATTACAGGGGAACGGGCCTAGCGGGAGTGAAAGAGACCCAGTACTTC
TRBV5-4	many	TRBD2	TRBJ2-4	CASSQKREQAKNIQYF	TGTGCCAGCAGCCAAAAGCGGGAGCAAGCCAAAAACATTCAGTACTTC
TRBV27	-	TRBD1	TRBJ2-1	CASSTGTANNEQFF	TGTGCCAGCAGTACCGGGACAGCCAACAATGAGCAGTTCTTC
TRBV7-2	-	TRBD1	TRBJ2-7	CASSWGQGGYEQYF	TGTGCCAGCAGCTGGGGACAGGGGGGCTACGAGCAGTACTTC
TRBV11-2	few	-	TRBJ2-3	CASGSLRALSDTQYF	TGTGCCAGCGGGTCACTCAGGGCTTTATCAGATACGCAGTATTTT
TRBV19	-	-	TRBJ2-1	CASSPRLVGEQFF	TGTGCCAGTAGTCCCCGACTAGTTGGTGAGCAGTTCTTC
TRBV25-1	-	TRBD1	TRBJ1-2	CASSESGSTGGFYGYTF	TGTGCCAGCAGTGAATCGGGTTCGACAGGGGGCTTCTATGGCTACACCTTC
TRBV7-9	-	-	TRBJ2-6	CASSSFALGAGANVLTF	TGTGCCAGCAGCTCCTTTGCCCTGGGGGCTGGGGCCAACGTCCTGACTTTC
TRBV4-3	many	TRBD2	TRBJ2-7	CASSQDIRLAGQYEQYF	TGCGCCAGCAGCCAAGATATACGACTAGCGGGACAGTACGAGCAGTACTTC
TRBV6-5	-	-	TRBJ2-7	CASSRLRSYEQYF	TGTGCCAGCAGTCGGCTCCGCTCCTACGAGCAGTACTTC